What follows are 20 T cell receptor beta chains derived from one specimen sequenced in a study of cytomegalovirus exposure and HLA in healthy donors. Researchers ran the PCR with 60 Vbeta and 13 Jbeta primers. TCRdb keeps only in-frame clones here, not all; method: immunoSEQ multiplex PCR. The data show about 120,000 clones, around 77% seen once. Sequenced sample: PBMCs. These receptor sequences come from a man younger than 30 in good health and CMV-seropositive.

This chain joins TRBV6-5 and TRBJ1-2; D perhaps matches TRBD1 (5 bases). Looked up from germline, CDR1 is MNHEY and CDR2 is SVGAGI. Trimming removed 5 bases from V and 9 bases from J, with 16 bases in between. The CDR3 length is 13 residues. The CDR3 reads CASSPGLGNSYTF. CDR3 nucleotides: TGTGCCAGCAGTCCGGGACTGGGAAATAGCTACACCTTC.

The chain is built from TRBV9 and TRBJ1-2; no clear D. Germline CDR1 is SGDLS and CDR2 is YYNGEE. With 0 bases removed from V and 4 bases from J, the gap between germline ends came to 10 bases. This CDR3 has 14 residues. The CDR3 region is CASSVENSPYGYTF. The DNA for the CDR3 is TGTGCCAGCAGCGTAGAGAACAGCCCCTATGGCTACACCTTC.

The CDR3 coding sequence is TGTGCCAGTAGTACGAATTTGGCGGGAGAGTCACCAGATACGCAGTATTTT. Protein: CASSTNLAGESPDTQYF. The chain couples TRBV19 to TRBJ2-3; 7 bases are a match to TRBD2. The CDR3 spans 17 residues. V was clipped by 4 bases and J by 4 bases; unmatched bases: 14. Germline V gives CDR1 LNHDA, CDR2 SQIVND (reference sequence).

The chain carries TRBV10-3 and TRBJ1-2; 12 positions match TRBD1. Germline CDR1 reads ENHRY; CDR2 reads SYGVKD. This CDR3 has 15 amino acids. Germline trimming cut 6 bases from V and 6 bases from J; bases unmatched to any gene: 8. DNA for the CDR3: TGTGCCATCAGACCCGGGACAGGGGGCTTGGATGGCTACACCTTC. Translation gives CAIRPGTGGLDGYTF.

This clone was seen a handful of times. The genes are TRBV7-8 and TRBJ2-7; D possibly corresponds to TRBD2 (5 bases). The CDR3 extends over 15 amino acids. Trimming removed 1 base at V and 4 bases at J, with 14 bases between. From germline, CDR1 is SGHVS and CDR2 FQNEAQ. The CDR3 spells CASSLGPEVGYEQYF. For the CDR3, the DNA is TGTGCCAGCAGCTTAGGGCCGGAGGTAGGATACGAGCAGTACTTC.

The genes are TRBV16 and TRBJ2-3; D may be TRBD1 (6 bases). Looked up from germline, CDR1 is KGHSY and CDR2 is FQNENV. With 3 bases removed from V and 4 bases from J, the gap between germline ends came to 14 bases. The CDR3 is 15 residues long. For the CDR3, the DNA is TGTGCCAGCAGCCAGCTACAGGGAGAGTCAGATACGCAGTATTTT. Its translation: CASSQLQGESDTQYF.

A single count supports this clone. The chain couples TRBV6-5 to TRBJ2-1; 8 nucleotides match TRBD1. This CDR3 is 14 amino acids long. The V gene end was trimmed by 5 bases and the J gene end by 7 bases; junction bases not matched to a gene: 7. CDR1 and CDR2 from the germline V gene are MNHEY and SVGAGI. The chain's CDR3 is CASSLTGEENEQFF. The CDR3 bases are TGTGCCAGCAGTCTGACAGGGGAGGAGAATGAGCAGTTCTTC.

The chain recombines TRBV7-6 with TRBJ2-7; 9 nucleotides align to TRBD2. The V gene end was trimmed by 5 bases and the J gene end by 2 bases; junction bases not matched to a gene: 7. Germline CDR1 SGHVS, CDR2 FNYEAQ. This CDR3 has 15 amino acids. Written as DNA, the CDR3 is TGTGCCAGCAGCCCAGGACTAGCGACGACCTACGAGCAGTACTTC. Translated, it gives CASSPGLATTYEQYF.

The chain recombines TRBV10-2 with TRBJ1-3; D unresolved. Germline loops: CDR1 WSHSY, CDR2 SAAADI. Deletions cut 0 bases from V and 7 bases from J, with 7 bases between. The CDR3 is 13 residues long. This chain's CDR3 is CASSESSHNTIYF. The DNA of the CDR3 is TGCGCCAGCAGTGAGTCGAGTCACAACACCATATATTTT.

This clone appeared a few times. The V gene is TRBV10-1, the J gene TRBJ2-2; D unresolved. V dropped 8 bases and J dropped 3 bases, with 13 bases sitting between them. The CDR3 has 14 amino acids. Germline CDR1 WNHNN, CDR2 SYGVQD (reference sequence). The CDR3 here is CASSLQLDTGELFF. The CDR3 nucleotides read TGCGCCAGCTCGTTGCAACTTGACACCGGGGAGCTGTTTTTT.

This CDR3 is CASSQNRLAGDLPWETQYF. In DNA form, the CDR3 reads TGCGCCAGCAGCCAAAACCGACTAGCGGGAGACCTTCCGTGGGAGACCCAGTACTTC. The chain uses TRBV4-1 and TRBJ2-5, with 12 bases lining up with TRBD2. J lost 5 bases, V lost 2 bases, and 15 bases had no gene match. Germline V CDR1 and CDR2: MGHRA, YSYEKL. The CDR3 runs 19 residues.

The J gene is TRBJ2-4, the V gene TRBV28, with 7 bases lining up with TRBD1. V lost 6 bases and J lost 2; bases outside the gene matches: 13. This CDR3 has 17 amino acids. The germline gives CDR1 MDHEN, CDR2 SYDVKM. CDR3 loop: CASSHKLTGYTKNIQYF. The CDR3 nucleotides read TGTGCCAGCAGCCACAAACTGACAGGGTATACCAAAAACATTCAGTACTTC.

CDR3 nucleotide sequence: TGTGCCAGCAGCTTGCGACCCGGGACAGCCAACTCTGGAAACACCATATATTTT. This sequence encodes CASSLRPGTANSGNTIYF. The chain is built from TRBV5-8 and TRBJ1-3, with TRBD1 identical over 7 bases. This CDR3 is built from 18 residues. Per germline, CDR1 SGHTS and CDR2 YDEGEE. The junction had 10 bases not matched to a gene; V was cut back by 1 base and J by 0 bases.

Here the CDR3 DNA reads TGTGCCAGTAGTATAACGGAGTTGCTGAACACTGAAGCTTTCTTT. It is translated as CASSITELLNTEAFF. The chain employs TRBV19 and TRBJ1-1; D remains unclear. From germline, CDR1 is LNHDA and CDR2 SQIVND (reference sequence). V was shortened by 2 bases and J by 0 bases, with 10 bases between the two germline ends. This CDR3 has 15 amino acids.

This chain links TRBV19 with TRBJ2-5; no reliable D call. The end of the DNA fits TRBJ2-7 better, so the J call may be wrong. CDR1 LNHDA and CDR2 SQIVND come from the germline V gene (reference sequence). This CDR3 has 15 residues. CDR3 loop: CASSIRAREDYEQYF. Here the CDR3 DNA reads TGTGCCAGTAGTATTCGCGCTAGAGAGGACTACGAGCAGTACTTC.

This clone was observed a handful of times. As DNA, the CDR3 is TGTGCCAGCCGATACGGGAGGGCCGGCTACGAGCAGTACTTC. Its translation is CASRYGRAGYEQYF. The J gene is TRBJ2-7, the V gene TRBV6-1; 8 bases agree with TRBD2. V shed 8 bases, J shed 3 bases, and the junction held 9 bases outside the gene matches. The V gene's germline CDR1 is MNHNS and CDR2 SASEGT. This CDR3 has 14 residues.

This rearrangement joins TRBV13 to TRBJ1-2; TRBD1 agrees at 7 bases. The CDR3 sequence is 13 residues long. Germline V lookup: CDR1 PRHDT, CDR2 FYEKMQ (reference sequence). With V trimmed by 2 bases and J by 3 bases, 0 bases remained unmatched. The CDR3 region has the DNA TGTGCCAGCAGCTTAACAGGGGACTATGGCTACACCTTC. Its protein is CASSLTGDYGYTF.

This clone was recorded only once. The J gene is TRBJ1-5, the V gene TRBV6-1; TRBD1 matches 7 bases. CDR1 is MNHNS and CDR2 is SASEGT in the germline V gene. CDR3 length: 14 residues. V shed 4 bases and J 4 bases; nucleotides not matched to a gene: 4. The CDR3, as DNA: TGTGCCAGCAGTGCACAGGGGTGGAATCAGCCCCAGCATTTT. Translation: CASSAQGWNQPQHF.

This clone was seen just once. An end of the junction does not agree with germline; a read error may underlie this. The chain links TRBV19 to TRBJ1-2, with 7 positions matching TRBD1. This CDR3 spans 12 amino acids. The germline gives CDR1 LNHDA, CDR2 SQIVND (reference sequence). CDR3 in amino acids: CASSSRQGESFF. CDR3 bases: TGTGCCAGTAGTTCCCGACAGGGCGAGTCTTTCTTC.

This clone was seen more than once but under ten times. The chain combines TRBV7-9 with TRBJ1-4, with no clear D. The V end lost 5 bases, the J end lost 7 bases, and 17 bases lay between the germline ends. Germline CDR1 is SEHNR and CDR2 is FQNEAQ (reference sequence). CDR3 length: 15 residues. The CDR3 DNA follows: TGTGCCAGCAGCCCCGGACGGGAATTAGGTGAAAAACTGTTTTTT. This translates into CASSPGRELGEKLFF.